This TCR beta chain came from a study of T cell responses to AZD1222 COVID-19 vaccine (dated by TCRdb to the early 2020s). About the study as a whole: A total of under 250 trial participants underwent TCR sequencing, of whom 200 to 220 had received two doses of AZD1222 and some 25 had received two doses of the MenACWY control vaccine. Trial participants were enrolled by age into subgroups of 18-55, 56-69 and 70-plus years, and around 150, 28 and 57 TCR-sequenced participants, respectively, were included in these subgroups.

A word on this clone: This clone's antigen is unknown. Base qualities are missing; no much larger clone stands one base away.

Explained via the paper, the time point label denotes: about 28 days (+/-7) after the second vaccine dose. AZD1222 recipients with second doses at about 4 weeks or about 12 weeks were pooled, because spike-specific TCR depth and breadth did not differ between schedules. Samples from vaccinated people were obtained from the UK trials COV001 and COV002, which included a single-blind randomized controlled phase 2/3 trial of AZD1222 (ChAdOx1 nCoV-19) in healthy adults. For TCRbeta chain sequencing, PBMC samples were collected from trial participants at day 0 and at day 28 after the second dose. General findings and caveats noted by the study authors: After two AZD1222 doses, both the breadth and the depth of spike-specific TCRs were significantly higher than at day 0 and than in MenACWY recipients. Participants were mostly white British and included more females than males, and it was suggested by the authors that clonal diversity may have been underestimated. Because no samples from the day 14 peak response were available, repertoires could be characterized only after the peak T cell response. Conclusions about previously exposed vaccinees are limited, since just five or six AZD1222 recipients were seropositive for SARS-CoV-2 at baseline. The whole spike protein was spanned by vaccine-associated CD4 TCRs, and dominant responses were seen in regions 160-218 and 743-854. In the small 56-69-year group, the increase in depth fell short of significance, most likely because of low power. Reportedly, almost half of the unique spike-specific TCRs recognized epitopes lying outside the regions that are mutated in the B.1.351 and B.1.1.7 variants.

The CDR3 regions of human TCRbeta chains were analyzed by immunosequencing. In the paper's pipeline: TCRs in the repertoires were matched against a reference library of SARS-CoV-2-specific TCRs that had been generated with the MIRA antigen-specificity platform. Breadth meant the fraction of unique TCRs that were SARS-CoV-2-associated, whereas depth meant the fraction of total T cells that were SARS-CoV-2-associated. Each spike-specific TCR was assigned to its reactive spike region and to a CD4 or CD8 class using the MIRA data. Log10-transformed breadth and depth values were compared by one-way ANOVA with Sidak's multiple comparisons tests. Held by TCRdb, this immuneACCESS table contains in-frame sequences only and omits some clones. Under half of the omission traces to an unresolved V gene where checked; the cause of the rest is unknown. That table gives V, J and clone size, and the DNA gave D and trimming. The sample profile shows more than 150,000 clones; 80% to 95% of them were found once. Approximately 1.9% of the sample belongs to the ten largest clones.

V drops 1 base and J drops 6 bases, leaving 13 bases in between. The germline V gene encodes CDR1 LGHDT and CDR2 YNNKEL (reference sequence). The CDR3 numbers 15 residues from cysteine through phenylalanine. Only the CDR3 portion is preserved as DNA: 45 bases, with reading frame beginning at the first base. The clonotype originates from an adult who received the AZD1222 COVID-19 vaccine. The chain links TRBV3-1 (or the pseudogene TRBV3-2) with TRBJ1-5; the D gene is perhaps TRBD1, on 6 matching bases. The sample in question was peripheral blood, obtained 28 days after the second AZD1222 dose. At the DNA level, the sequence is TGTGCCAGCAGCCAAGCTGGGTACAGGGCTCAGCCCCAGCATTTT. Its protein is CASSQAGYRAQPQHF.